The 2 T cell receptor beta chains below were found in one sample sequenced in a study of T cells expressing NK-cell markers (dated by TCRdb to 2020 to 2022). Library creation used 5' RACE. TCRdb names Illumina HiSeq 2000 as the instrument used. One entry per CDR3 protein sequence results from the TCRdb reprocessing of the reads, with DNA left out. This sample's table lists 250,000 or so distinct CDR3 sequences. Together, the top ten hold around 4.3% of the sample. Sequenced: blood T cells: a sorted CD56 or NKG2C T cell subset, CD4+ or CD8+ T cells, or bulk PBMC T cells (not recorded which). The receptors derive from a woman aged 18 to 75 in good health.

The CDR3: CASSLGATSSTDTQYF. The chain has TRBV7-9 and TRBJ2-3. The germline V gene encodes CDR1 SEHNR and CDR2 FQNEAQ (reference sequence). This CDR3 has 16 amino acids.

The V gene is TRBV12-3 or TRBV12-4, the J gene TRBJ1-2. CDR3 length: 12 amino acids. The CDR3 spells CASSLRDYGYTF.